One sample yielded the 27 T cell receptor beta chains listed below, sequenced in a study of a mutant IDH1 vaccine in newly diagnosed glioma. Their antigens are not known. Method: immunoSEQ multiplex PCR; TCRdb's copy keeps in-frame clones and lacks some. The sample records fewer than 45,000 clones, 65% to 85% being singletons. Time point meaning: week 11, during vaccination. A single vaccine dose contained 300 ug of mutant IDH1 20-mer peptide, and topical imiquimod was used with it. The source material was PBMCs, sampled from a glioma patient whose treatment included an IDH1 peptide vaccine. Source of these receptors: a man in his forties or fifties with glioma.

The V and J genes are TRBV29-1 and TRBJ2-1; 11 bases are a match to TRBD2. V lost 4 bases, J lost 9 bases, and 5 bases stayed unmatched. The germline gives CDR1 SQVTM, CDR2 ANQGSEA. This CDR3 has 13 residues. The CDR3 spells CSVAGTSGGEQFF. The CDR3 DNA reads as TGCAGCGTTGCCGGGACTAGCGGTGGTGAGCAGTTCTTC.

This chain links TRBV7-9 with TRBJ2-1, with D possibly matching TRBD1 (5 bases). Trimming took 2 bases from V and 10 from J, leaving 12 bases between them. Germline V gene sequence: CDR1 SEHNR, CDR2 FQNEAQ (reference sequence). The CDR3 totals 13 residues. In nucleotides, the CDR3 is TGTGCCAGCAGCTTAAGGCCCACAGGCGAGCAGTTCTTC. It specifies CASSLRPTGEQFF.

The chain couples TRBV5-4 to TRBJ2-5; TRBD1 might be the D (6 bases). Trimming removed 0 bases from V and 5 bases from J, with 17 bases in between. The CDR3 spans 16 residues. Germline V lookup: CDR1 SGHNT, CDR2 YYREEE (reference sequence). CDR3 DNA: TGTGCCAGCAGCTTGGTCACGTGGGGGCAGGGGGAGACCCAGTACTTC. Translating it yields CASSLVTWGQGETQYF.

V and J are TRBV2 and TRBJ1-3; possibly TRBD1 for D (6 bases). CDR1 and CDR2 from the germline V gene are SNHLY and FYNNEI. CDR3 length: 15 residues. V lost 1 base and J lost 4, with 11 bases in between. The DNA of the CDR3 is TGTGCCAGCAGTGAAGAAGGGACACGCGGAAACACCATATATTTT. Amino acid sequence: CASSEEGTRGNTIYF.

The chain recombines TRBV21-1 with TRBJ2-5. TRBV21-1 is described as a pseudogene. This CDR3 spans 14 amino acids. CDR3 amino acids: CARPCREGSETQYF. The CDR3 DNA reads TGTGCCCGCCCCTGTAGGGAAGGTAGTGAGACCCAGTACTTC.

The chain links TRBV5-1 to TRBJ2-3, with D possibly called TRBD1 or TRBD2 (5 bases each). The CDR3 is 13 amino acids. Trimming pared 6 bases from V and 2 bases from J, leaving 10 bases between. The germline V gene has CDR1 SGHRS and CDR2 YFSETQ. The CDR3 loop is CASTGRNTDTQYF. The CDR3 DNA reads as TGCGCCAGCACGGGACGGAACACAGATACGCAGTATTTT.

The rearrangement uses TRBV6-1 and TRBJ2-2, with TRBD2 as a possible D gene (6 bases). This CDR3 contains 15 residues. Between the trimmed V and J ends, which lost 5 bases and 5 bases, there was a span of 15 bases. Germline V gene sequence: CDR1 MNHNS, CDR2 SASEGT. The CDR3 loop is CASSPPGGKTGELFF. The CDR3 region has the DNA TGTGCCAGCAGTCCCCCGGGCGGGAAAACCGGGGAGCTGTTTTTT.

The V gene is TRBV15, the J gene TRBJ1-5; TRBD1 matches 7 bases. This CDR3 is 15 amino acids long. Germline V gene lookup returns CDR1 LNHNV and CDR2 YYDKDF (reference sequence). The V segment lost 2 bases and the J segment 4 bases; nucleotides outside the gene matches: 5. CDR3 residues: CATSRLTTGNQPQHF. The CDR3 DNA is TGTGCCACCAGCAGACTAACGACAGGGAATCAGCCCCAGCATTTT.

This clone was found a few times. This rearrangement joins TRBV7-9 to TRBJ1-2, with D possibly being TRBD1 (6 bases). Germline values: CDR1 SEHNR, CDR2 FQNEAQ (reference sequence). V shed 2 bases and J shed 8 bases, with 15 bases lying between them. The CDR3 is made up of 14 amino acids. The CDR3 is CASSLTGMVEGYTF. The CDR3 DNA is TGTGCCAGCAGCTTAACAGGGATGGTAGAAGGCTACACCTTC.

The chain couples TRBV20-1 to TRBJ2-7; tentatively, D is TRBD1 (5 bases). The V end lost 6 bases, the J end lost 2 bases, and 8 bases lay between the germline ends. The CDR3 is 11 amino acids. CDR1 is DFQATT, CDR2 SNEGSKA, per germline (reference sequence). The CDR3 DNA follows: TGCAGTGCGAGGACAACCTACGAGCAGTACTTC. Amino acid sequence: CSARTTYEQYF.

This clone was found once. The chain recombines TRBV6-6 with TRBJ2-1; D possibly corresponds to TRBD2 (6 bases). CDR1 and CDR2 from the germline V gene are MNHNY and SVGAGI (reference sequence). The V and J ends lost 5 bases and 11 bases respectively, with 19 bases between them. CDR3 length: 14 residues. For the CDR3, the DNA is TGTGCCAGCAGTCCTGTCGCGGGAATTAACAAGCAGTTCTTC. Amino acid sequence: CASSPVAGINKQFF.

The V gene is TRBV27, the J gene TRBJ1-5; D is perhaps TRBD1 (6 bases). Trimming took off 5 bases at V and 5 bases at J, with 13 bases between the two ends. The CDR3 covers 14 residues. Germline CDR1 is MNHEY and CDR2 is SMNVEV (reference sequence). CDR3 nucleotide sequence: TGTGCCAGCAGTCCCTGGAGGGGGGATCAGCCCCAGCATTTT. This codes for CASSPWRGDQPQHF.

The chain combines TRBV10-3 with TRBJ2-2; D uncertain. Germline V gives CDR1 ENHRY, CDR2 SYGVKD. Trimming removed 3 bases from V and 3 bases from J, with 8 bases in between. The length of the CDR3 is 14 residues. The CDR3 sequence is CAISDAGDTGELFF. The CDR3, as DNA: TGTGCCATCAGTGATGCAGGAGACACCGGGGAGCTGTTTTTT.

The rearrangement joins TRBV9 to TRBJ2-4; TRBD2 might be the D (5 bases). The CDR3 runs to 14 residues. The germline gives CDR1 SGDLS, CDR2 YYNGEE. V was shortened by 0 bases and J by 4 bases, with 8 bases between the two germline ends. DNA for the CDR3: TGTGCCAGCAGCGTAGCCCCGGGGAAAAACATTCAGTACTTC. Translation: CASSVAPGKNIQYF.

This chain connects TRBV2 to TRBJ2-1; 15 bases map to TRBD2. The V and J ends lost 7 bases and 7 bases, in that order; junction bases with no gene match: 2. The germline V gene has CDR1 SNHLY and CDR2 FYNNEI. The CDR3 is 14 amino acids. Here the CDR3 reads CASKGTSGGNEQFF. As DNA, the CDR3 is TGTGCCAGCAAAGGGACTAGCGGGGGGAATGAGCAGTTCTTC.

This chain uses TRBV5-6 with TRBJ2-3, with D unclear. The ends were cut back, 4 bases at V and 3 bases at J, with 15 bases in the middle. The CDR3 is 15 residues long. The V gene's germline CDR1 is SGHDT and CDR2 YYEEEE. DNA of the CDR3: TGTGCCAGCAGCGCCGATGGCGGTTGGACAGATACGCAGTATTTT. As protein: CASSADGGWTDTQYF.

The chain has TRBV14 and TRBJ2-4, with D perhaps given as TRBD1 or TRBD2 (6 bases each). The germline V gene encodes CDR1 SGHDN and CDR2 FVKESK. Between the trimmed V and J ends, which lost 0 bases and 1 base, there was a span of 10 bases. This CDR3 is 16 amino acids long. CDR3 DNA sequence: TGTGCCAGCAGCCAAGAAGTAGGGGGGGCCAAAAACATTCAGTACTTC. It codes for CASSQEVGGAKNIQYF. Looking up the rest from reference TRBV14 and TRBJ2-4 gives the full variable domain: EAGVTQFPSHSVIEKGQTVTLRCDPISGHDNLYWYRRVMGKEIKFLLHFVKESKQDESGMPNNRFLAERTGGTYSTLKVQPAELEDSGVYFCASSQEVGGAKNIQYFGAGTRLSVL.

The J gene is TRBJ1-1, the V gene TRBV5-1; TRBD1 agrees at 9 bases. CDR3 size: 14 residues. Germline trimming cut 3 bases from V and 4 bases from J; bases unmatched to any gene: 4. Germline V gene lookup returns CDR1 SGHRS and CDR2 YFSETQ. This CDR3 is CASSSDRGPTEAFF. The CDR3 DNA follows: TGCGCCAGCAGCTCGGACAGGGGTCCCACTGAAGCTTTCTTT. Looking up the rest from reference TRBV5-1 and TRBJ1-1 gives the full variable domain: KAGVTQTPRYLIKTRGQQVTLSCSPISGHRSVSWYQQTPGQGLQFLFEYFSETQRNKGNFPGRFSGRQFSNSRSEMNVSTLELGDSALYLCASSSDRGPTEAFFGQGTRLTVV.

The chain is built from TRBV6-6 and TRBJ1-2, with 12 bases matching TRBD1. The V and J ends lost 6 bases and 2 bases, in that order; junction bases with no gene match: 4. The CDR3 sequence is 15 residues long. Germline lookup yields CDR1 MNHNY and CDR2 SVGAGI (reference sequence). CDR3 sequence (DNA): TGTGCCAGCAGCAAGGGACAGGGGGCGAACTATGGCTACACCTTC. Translating it yields CASSKGQGANYGYTF.

This chain joins TRBV7-9 and TRBJ2-5; D possibly corresponds to TRBD1 (7 bases). Germline loops: CDR1 SEHNR, CDR2 FQNEAQ (reference sequence). The CDR3 has 14 amino acids. The V gene lost 3 bases and the J gene lost 5 bases, with 13 bases spanning the gap. CDR3 DNA sequence: TGTGCCAGCAGCTTTGGGTCAGGGGGGGAGACCCAGTACTTC. Amino acids: CASSFGSGGETQYF.

V is TRBV2 and J is TRBJ2-7, with no clear D. CDR3 size: 15 residues. The V end lost 1 base, the J end lost 3 bases, and 13 bases lay between the germline ends. Looked up from germline, CDR1 is SNHLY and CDR2 is FYNNEI. This CDR3 is CASSEDSSPFYEQYF. The DNA of the CDR3 is TGTGCCAGCAGTGAAGACTCCTCCCCTTTCTACGAGCAGTACTTC.

The chain joins TRBV6-1 to TRBJ1-5, with TRBD1 matching 9 bases. Unmatched junction bases numbered 12, after V lost 4 bases and J lost 5 bases. Germline V gene sequence: CDR1 MNHNS, CDR2 SASEGT. CDR3 length equals 17 residues. The CDR3 region has the DNA TGTGCCAGCAGTGCCGTTGGATGGGACAGGGATGATCAGCCCCAGCATTTT. This gives the protein CASSAVGWDRDDQPQHF.

V and J are TRBV10-1 and TRBJ2-3; the match to TRBD2 covers 10 bases. The CDR3 runs to 22 residues. V shed 2 bases, J shed 1 base, and the junction held 21 bases outside the gene matches. Germline V CDR1 and CDR2: WNHNN, SYGVQD (reference sequence). The CDR3 nucleotides read TGCGCCAGCAGTGAGACTCTAGCGGGAGACTCACTCCGCCGCTTAGGCACAGATACGCAGTATTTT. Its translation: CASSETLAGDSLRRLGTDTQYF.

J is TRBJ1-2 and V is TRBV6-5; the match to TRBD1 covers 10 bases. The CDR3 spans 15 residues. V dropped 2 bases and J dropped 7; count of bases not matched to a gene: 7. Germline V gene lookup returns CDR1 MNHEY and CDR2 SVGAGI. CDR3 in DNA: TGTGCCAGCAGTTACGACAGGGGGCTGTATGGTGGCTACACCTTC. It codes for CASSYDRGLYGGYTF.

This chain links TRBV5-6 with TRBJ2-3; no definite D call. V was clipped by 4 bases and J by 0 bases, with 6 bases between them. The CDR3 loop spans 13 amino acids. Germline CDR1 and CDR2: SGHDT and YYEEEE. The CDR3 nucleotides are TGTGCCAGCAGCGGAATAAGCACAGATACGCAGTATTTT. Its translation: CASSGISTDTQYF.

The chain couples TRBV5-5 to TRBJ2-7, with D perhaps matching TRBD2 (5 bases). The CDR3 contains 15 residues. Per germline, CDR1 SGHKS and CDR2 YYEKEE (reference sequence). Trimming shortened V by 2 bases and J by 6 bases, and 18 bases separated the two germline ends. Written as DNA, the CDR3 is TGTGCCAGCAGCTTTAGGGCGGGCGGAGAGGGCGAGCAGTACTTC. Translated, it gives CASSFRAGGEGEQYF.

The J gene is TRBJ2-7, the V gene TRBV30; 8 positions agree with TRBD2. CDR1 is GTSNPN and CDR2 is SVGIG in the germline V gene (reference sequence). J gave up 3 bases and V 0 bases, and 7 bases lay outside the gene matches. The CDR3 is 15 amino acids. The CDR3 coding sequence is TGTGCCTGGAGTGTACGAACTAGCGGAGTCTACGAGCAGTACTTC. It translates to CAWSVRTSGVYEQYF.